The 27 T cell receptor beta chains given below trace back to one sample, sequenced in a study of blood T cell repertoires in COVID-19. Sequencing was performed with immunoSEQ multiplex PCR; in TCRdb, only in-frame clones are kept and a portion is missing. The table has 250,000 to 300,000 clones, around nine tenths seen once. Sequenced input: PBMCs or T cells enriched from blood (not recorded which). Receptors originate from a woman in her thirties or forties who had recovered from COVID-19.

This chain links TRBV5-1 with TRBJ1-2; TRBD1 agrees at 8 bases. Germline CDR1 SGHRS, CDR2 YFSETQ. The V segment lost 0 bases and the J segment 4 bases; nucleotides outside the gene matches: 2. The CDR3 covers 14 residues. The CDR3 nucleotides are TGCGCCAGCAGCTTGGATCAGGGGGCCTATGGCTACACCTTC. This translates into CASSLDQGAYGYTF.

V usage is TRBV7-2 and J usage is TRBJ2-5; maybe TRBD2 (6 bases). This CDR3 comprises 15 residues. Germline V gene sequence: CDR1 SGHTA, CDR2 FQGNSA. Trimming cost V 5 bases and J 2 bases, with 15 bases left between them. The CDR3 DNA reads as TGTGCCAGCAGCCTAGGGATTGGGGGGCAAGAGACCCAGTACTTC. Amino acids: CASSLGIGGQETQYF.

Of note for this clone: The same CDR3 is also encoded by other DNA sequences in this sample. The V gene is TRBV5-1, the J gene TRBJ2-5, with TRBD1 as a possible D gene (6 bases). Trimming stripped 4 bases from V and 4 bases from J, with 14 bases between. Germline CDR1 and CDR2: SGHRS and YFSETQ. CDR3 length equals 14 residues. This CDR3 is CASSLAGARETQYF. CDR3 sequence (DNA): TGCGCCAGCAGCCTGGCAGGGGCACGAGAGACCCAGTACTTC.

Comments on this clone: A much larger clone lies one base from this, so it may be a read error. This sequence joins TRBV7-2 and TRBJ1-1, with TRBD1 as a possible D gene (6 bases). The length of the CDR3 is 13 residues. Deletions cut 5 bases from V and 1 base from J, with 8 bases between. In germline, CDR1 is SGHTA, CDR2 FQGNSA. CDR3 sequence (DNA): TGTGCCAGCAGCGGACAGAAGAACACTGAAGCTTTCTTT. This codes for CASSGQKNTEAFF. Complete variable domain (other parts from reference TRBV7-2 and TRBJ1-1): GAGVSQSPSNKVTEKGKDVELRCDPISGHTALYWYRQSLGQGLEFLIYFQGNSAPDKSGLPSDRFSAERTGGSVSTLTIQRTQQEDSAVYLCASSGQKNTEAFFGQGTRLTVV.

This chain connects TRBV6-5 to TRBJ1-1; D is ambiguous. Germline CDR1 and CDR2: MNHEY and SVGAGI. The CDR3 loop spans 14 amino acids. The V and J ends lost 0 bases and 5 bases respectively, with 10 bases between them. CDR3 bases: TGTGCCAGCAGTTACTCGAACGGTTATACTGAAGCTTTCTTT. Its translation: CASSYSNGYTEAFF.

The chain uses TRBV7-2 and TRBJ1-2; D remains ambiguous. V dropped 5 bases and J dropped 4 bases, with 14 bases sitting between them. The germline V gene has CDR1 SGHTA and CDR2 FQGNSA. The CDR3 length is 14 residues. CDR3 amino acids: CASSVRDTSYGYTF. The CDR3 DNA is TGTGCCAGCAGCGTTAGAGATACGTCCTATGGCTACACCTTC.

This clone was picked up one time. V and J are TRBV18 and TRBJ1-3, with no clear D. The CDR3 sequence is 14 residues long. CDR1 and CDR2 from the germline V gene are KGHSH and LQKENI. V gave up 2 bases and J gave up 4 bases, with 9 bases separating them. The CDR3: CASSPEGRGNTIYF. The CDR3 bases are TGTGCCAGCTCACCAGAGGGCAGGGGAAACACCATATATTTT.

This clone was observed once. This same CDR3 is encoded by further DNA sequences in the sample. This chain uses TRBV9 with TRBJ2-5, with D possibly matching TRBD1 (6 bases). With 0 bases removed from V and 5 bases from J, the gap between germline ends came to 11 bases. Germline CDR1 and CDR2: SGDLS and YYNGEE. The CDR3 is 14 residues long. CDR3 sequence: CASSVGGRAETQYF. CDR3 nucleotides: TGTGCCAGCAGCGTAGGGGGGCGAGCGGAGACCCAGTACTTC.

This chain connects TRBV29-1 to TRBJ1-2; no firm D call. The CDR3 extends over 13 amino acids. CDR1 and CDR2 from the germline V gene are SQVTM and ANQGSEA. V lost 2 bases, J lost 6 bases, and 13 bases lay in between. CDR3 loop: CSVEHVQRNGYTF. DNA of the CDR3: TGCAGCGTTGAACACGTGCAGAGGAATGGCTACACCTTC.

CDR3: CASSSRGTSYEQYF. CDR3 nucleotide sequence: TGTGCCAGCAGCTCCCGCGGGACTTCCTACGAGCAGTACTTC. The chain couples TRBV7-2 to TRBJ2-7, with a weak D call TRBD2 (6 bases). The CDR3 is made up of 14 amino acids. Germline assignment: CDR1 SGHTA and CDR2 FQGNSA. V was trimmed by 4 bases and J by 1 base, leaving 11 bases between them.

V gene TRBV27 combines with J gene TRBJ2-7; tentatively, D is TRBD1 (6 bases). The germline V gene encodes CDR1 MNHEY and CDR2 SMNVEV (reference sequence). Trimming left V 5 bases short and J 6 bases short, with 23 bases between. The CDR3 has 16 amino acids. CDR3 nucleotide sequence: TGTGCCAGCAGTCCATATGCCGGGACAACCACTCGCGAGCAGTACTTC. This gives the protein CASSPYAGTTTREQYF.

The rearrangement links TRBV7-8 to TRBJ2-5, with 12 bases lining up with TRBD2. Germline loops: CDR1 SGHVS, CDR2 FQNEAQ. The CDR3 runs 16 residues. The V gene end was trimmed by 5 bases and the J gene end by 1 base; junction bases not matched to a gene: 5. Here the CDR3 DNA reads TGTGCCAGCAGCGAACTAGCGGGGGGATTCCAAGAGACCCAGTACTTC. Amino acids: CASSELAGGFQETQYF.

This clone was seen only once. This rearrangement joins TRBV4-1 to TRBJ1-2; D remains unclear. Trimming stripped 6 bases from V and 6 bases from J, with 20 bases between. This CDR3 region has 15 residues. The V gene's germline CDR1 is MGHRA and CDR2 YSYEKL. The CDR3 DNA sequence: TGCGCCAGCAGGAAGGGAGCGTCCGGGGTCGATGGCTACACCTTC. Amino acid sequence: CASRKGASGVDGYTF.

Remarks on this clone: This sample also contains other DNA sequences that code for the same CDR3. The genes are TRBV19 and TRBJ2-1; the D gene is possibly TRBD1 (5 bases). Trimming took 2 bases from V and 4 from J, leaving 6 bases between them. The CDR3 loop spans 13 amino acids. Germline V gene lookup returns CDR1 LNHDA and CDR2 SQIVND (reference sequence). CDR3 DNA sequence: TGTGCCAGTAGTATACAGGGATACAATGAGCAGTTCTTC. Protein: CASSIQGYNEQFF.

CDR3 sequence reads: CASSQDPSRGRTTEAFF. The CDR3, as DNA: TGCGCCAGCAGCCAAGATCCCTCCAGGGGGCGAACTACTGAAGCTTTCTTT. This chain links TRBV4-1 with TRBJ1-1; 8 positions match TRBD1. The germline V gene encodes CDR1 MGHRA and CDR2 YSYEKL. The CDR3 covers 17 residues. V was pared by 0 bases and J by 5 bases, with 11 bases of the junction left unmatched.

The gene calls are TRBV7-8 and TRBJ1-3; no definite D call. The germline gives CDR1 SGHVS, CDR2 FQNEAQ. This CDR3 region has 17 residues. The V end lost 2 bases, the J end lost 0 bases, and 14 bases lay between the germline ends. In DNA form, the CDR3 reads TGTGCCAGCAGCTTATTCCTTGACTCCATCTCTGGAAACACCATATATTTT. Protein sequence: CASSLFLDSISGNTIYF.

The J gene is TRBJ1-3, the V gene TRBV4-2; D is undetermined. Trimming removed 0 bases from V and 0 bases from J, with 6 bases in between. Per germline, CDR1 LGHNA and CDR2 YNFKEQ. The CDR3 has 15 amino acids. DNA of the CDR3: TGTGCCAGCAGCCAAGATCGGAGCTCTGGAAACACCATATATTTT. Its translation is CASSQDRSSGNTIYF.

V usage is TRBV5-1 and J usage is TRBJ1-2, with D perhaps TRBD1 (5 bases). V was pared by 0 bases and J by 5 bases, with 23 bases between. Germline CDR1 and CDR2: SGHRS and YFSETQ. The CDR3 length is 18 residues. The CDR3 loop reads CASSLETRAGSQDYGYTF. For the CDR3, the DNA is TGCGCCAGCAGCTTGGAAACCAGGGCAGGTTCTCAAGATTATGGCTACACCTTC. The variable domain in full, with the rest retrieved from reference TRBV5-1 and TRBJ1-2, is KAGVTQTPRYLIKTRGQQVTLSCSPISGHRSVSWYQQTPGQGLQFLFEYFSETQRNKGNFPGRFSGRQFSNSRSEMNVSTLELGDSALYLCASSLETRAGSQDYGYTFGSGTRLTVV.

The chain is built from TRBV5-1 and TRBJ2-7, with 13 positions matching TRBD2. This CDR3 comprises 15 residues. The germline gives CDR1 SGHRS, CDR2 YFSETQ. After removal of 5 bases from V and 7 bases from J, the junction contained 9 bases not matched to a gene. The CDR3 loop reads CASRPPGLAGQEQYF. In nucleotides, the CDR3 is TGCGCCAGCAGGCCTCCGGGACTAGCGGGACAGGAGCAGTACTTC.

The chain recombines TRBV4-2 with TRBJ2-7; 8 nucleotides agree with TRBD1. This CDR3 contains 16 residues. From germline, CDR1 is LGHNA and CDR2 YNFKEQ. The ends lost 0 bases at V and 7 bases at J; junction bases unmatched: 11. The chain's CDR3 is CASSQDPGQAIREQYF. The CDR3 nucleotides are TGTGCCAGCAGCCAAGATCCGGGACAGGCCATCCGAGAGCAGTACTTC.

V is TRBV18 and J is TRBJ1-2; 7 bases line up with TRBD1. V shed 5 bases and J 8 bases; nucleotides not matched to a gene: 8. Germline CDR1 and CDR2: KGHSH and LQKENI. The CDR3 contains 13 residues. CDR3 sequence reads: CASSAGTEVGYTF. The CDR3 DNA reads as TGTGCCAGCTCAGCCGGGACAGAGGTCGGCTACACCTTC.

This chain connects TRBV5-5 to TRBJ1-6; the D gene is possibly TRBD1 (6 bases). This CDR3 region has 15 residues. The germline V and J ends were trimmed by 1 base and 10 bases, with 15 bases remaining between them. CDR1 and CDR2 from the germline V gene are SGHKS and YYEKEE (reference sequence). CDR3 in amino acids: CASSLSGGRSSPLHF. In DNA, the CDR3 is TGTGCCAGCAGCTTGAGCGGGGGGCGGTCGTCACCCCTCCACTTT.

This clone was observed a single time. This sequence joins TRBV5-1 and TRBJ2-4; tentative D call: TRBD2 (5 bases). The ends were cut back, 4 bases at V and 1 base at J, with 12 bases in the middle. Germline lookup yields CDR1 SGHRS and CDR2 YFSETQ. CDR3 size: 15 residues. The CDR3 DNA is TGCGCCAGCAGCGCGGACTCGGGGGCCAAAAACATTCAGTACTTC. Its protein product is CASSADSGAKNIQYF.

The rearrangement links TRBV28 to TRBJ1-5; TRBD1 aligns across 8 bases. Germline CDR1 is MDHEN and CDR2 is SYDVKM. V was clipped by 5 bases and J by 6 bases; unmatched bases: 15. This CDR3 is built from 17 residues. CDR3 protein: CASSPERQGPKSQPQHF. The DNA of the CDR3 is TGTGCCAGCAGTCCCGAAAGACAGGGGCCAAAAAGTCAGCCCCAGCATTTT.

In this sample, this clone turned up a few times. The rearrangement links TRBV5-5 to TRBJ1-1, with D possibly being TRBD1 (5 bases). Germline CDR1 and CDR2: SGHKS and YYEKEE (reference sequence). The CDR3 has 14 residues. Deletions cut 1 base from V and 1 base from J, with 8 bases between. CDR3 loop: CASSLSRANTEAFF. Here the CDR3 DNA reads TGTGCCAGCAGCTTGTCCAGGGCGAACACTGAAGCTTTCTTT.

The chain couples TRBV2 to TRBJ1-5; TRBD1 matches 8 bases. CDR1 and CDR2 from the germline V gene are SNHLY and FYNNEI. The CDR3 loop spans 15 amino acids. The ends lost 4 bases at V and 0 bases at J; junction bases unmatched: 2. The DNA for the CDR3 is TGTGCCAGCAGTGGGACAGGGCTTAGCAATCAGCCCCAGCATTTT. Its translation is CASSGTGLSNQPQHF.

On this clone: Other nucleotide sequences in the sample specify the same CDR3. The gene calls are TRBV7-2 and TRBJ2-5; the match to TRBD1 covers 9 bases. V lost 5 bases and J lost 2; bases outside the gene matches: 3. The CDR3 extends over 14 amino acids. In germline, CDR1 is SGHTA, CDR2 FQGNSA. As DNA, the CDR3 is TGTGCCAGCAGCCGTGACAGGGGGCAAGAGACCCAGTACTTC. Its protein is CASSRDRGQETQYF. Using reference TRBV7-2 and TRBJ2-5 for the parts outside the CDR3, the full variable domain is GAGVSQSPSNKVTEKGKDVELRCDPISGHTALYWYRQSLGQGLEFLIYFQGNSAPDKSGLPSDRFSAERTGGSVSTLTIQRTQQEDSAVYLCASSRDRGQETQYFGPGTRLLVL.